A single T cell receptor beta chain is shown here with its context. Its antigen remains unknown. The read terminates 3 residues ahead of where the CDR3 ends, so the germline J gene completes it. The record originates from a study of T cell clonality in common variable immunodeficiency. Germline CDR1 is MNHEY and CDR2 is SVGEGT. The CDR3 is 15 amino acids. The J segment lost 3 bases and the V segment lost 5 bases, leaving 6 bases of the junction unmatched. Study-wide results and limits: Fewer deletions and N-nucleotide insertions were reportedly seen in common variable immunodeficiency TCR beta sequences. CVID subjects had higher TCRbeta clonality than healthy controls, most marked in about a third. Shared TCRbeta clones were fewer between CVID subjects than controls.

Most patients and controls had Caucasian heritage. Equal genomic DNA amounts from CVID and control samples were sequenced. Sequencing used immunoSEQ multiplex PCR; TCRdb keeps in-frame clones, though not all of them. Observed in the sample are about 34,000 clones, none of them singletons. The sample consisted of peripheral blood mononuclear cells. This TCR was sampled from a human donor with common variable immunodeficiency. The chain links TRBV6-2 or TRBV6-3 to TRBJ1-1; 10 positions match TRBD1. The sequenced CDR3 bases are TGTGCCAGCAGTCGACAGGGGGCTCGGGACACTGAA. As protein: CASSRQGARDTE. The CDR3 in full is CASSRQGARDTEAFF.